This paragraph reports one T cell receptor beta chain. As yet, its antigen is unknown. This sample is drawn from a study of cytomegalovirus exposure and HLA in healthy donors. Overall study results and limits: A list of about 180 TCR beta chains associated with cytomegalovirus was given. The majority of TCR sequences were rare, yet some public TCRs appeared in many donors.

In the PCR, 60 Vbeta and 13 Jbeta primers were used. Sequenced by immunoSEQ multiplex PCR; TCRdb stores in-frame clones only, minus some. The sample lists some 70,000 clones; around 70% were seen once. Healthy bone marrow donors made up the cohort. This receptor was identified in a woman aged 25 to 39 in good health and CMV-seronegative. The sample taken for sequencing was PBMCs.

The CDR3 here is CASTARASNPSETQYF. CDR3 in DNA: TGCGCCAGCACCGCTCGGGCTAGCAACCCCTCAGAGACCCAGTACTTC. This chain links TRBV5-1 with TRBJ2-5, with D possibly matching TRBD2 (5 bases). Germline CDR1 SGHRS, CDR2 YFSETQ. Trimming left V 6 bases short and J 4 bases short, with 22 bases between. There are 16 residues in the CDR3.